This TCR beta chain was captured by sequencing in a study of shared clonotypes between healthy human individuals. About the research overall: Serving as donors were two women and three men, whose ages spanned 18 to 49.

Sorted-subset replicate PCRs used 200 ng DNA, around 31,000 T cell genomes. How the authors handled the data: Junction-only sequences without quality scores were provided by ImmunoSEQ, so filtering was different. This table comes from immunoSEQ multiplex PCR, and its TCRdb copy is limited to in-frame clones, with some not included. D and trimming come from the DNA, and the V and J calls and clone size come from that table. The sample yields over 2,000,000 clones, around 95% seen once. The naive CD8 subset, CD45RO-negative cells positively selected for CCR7, excluded terminally differentiated effector memory CD45RA+ cells. The CDR3 runs 15 residues. Per the germline V gene, CDR1 is PRHDT and CDR2 is FYEKMQ (reference sequence). V lost 4 bases, J lost 0 bases, and 11 bases lay in between.

The chain carries TRBV13 and TRBJ2-3; D gene unclear. Sequencing input: naive CD8+ T cells from PBMCs. The TCR comes from a man younger than 30 in good health. Some clones in this sample may be carry-over from other donors' samples. CDR3 DNA sequence: TGTGCCAGCAGCTCCCGGACCCGCAGCACAGATACGCAGTATTTT. It is translated as CASSSRTRSTDTQYF.